This T cell receptor beta chain was sequenced during a study of CD8 T cells in ankylosing spondylitis. Study-level points and caveats: Clones linked with disease were CD8+ and fairly uncommon in the peripheral blood. Clones linked to disease were reported to show significant enrichment in matched ankylosing spondylitis synovial fluid.

Library preparation for TCR beta used quantitative 5'-RACE with molecular barcodes. MiXCR was run by TCRdb on the 5' RACE reads, yielding one entry per CDR3 protein. The repertoire includes roughly 280,000 distinct CDR3 sequences, over 15% of them detected once, and about 8.2% sits in the top ten. CDR3 length equals 14 residues. The V segment lost 5 bases and the J segment 3 bases; nucleotides outside the gene matches: 3. Germline V CDR1 and CDR2: SGHTA, FQGTGA. This clonotype was detected only a few times. The target antigen is unknown. The specimen sequenced was blood, either unsorted or a sorted T cell fraction (not recorded which). This rearrangement joins TRBV7-3 to TRBJ2-4; 8 bases agree with TRBD2. This TCR was recovered from a male donor with ankylosing spondylitis or in good health (not recorded which). CDR3 DNA: TGTGCCAGCAGCGGTACTAGCGGCAAAAACATTCAGTACTTC. It yields the protein CASSGTSGKNIQYF.